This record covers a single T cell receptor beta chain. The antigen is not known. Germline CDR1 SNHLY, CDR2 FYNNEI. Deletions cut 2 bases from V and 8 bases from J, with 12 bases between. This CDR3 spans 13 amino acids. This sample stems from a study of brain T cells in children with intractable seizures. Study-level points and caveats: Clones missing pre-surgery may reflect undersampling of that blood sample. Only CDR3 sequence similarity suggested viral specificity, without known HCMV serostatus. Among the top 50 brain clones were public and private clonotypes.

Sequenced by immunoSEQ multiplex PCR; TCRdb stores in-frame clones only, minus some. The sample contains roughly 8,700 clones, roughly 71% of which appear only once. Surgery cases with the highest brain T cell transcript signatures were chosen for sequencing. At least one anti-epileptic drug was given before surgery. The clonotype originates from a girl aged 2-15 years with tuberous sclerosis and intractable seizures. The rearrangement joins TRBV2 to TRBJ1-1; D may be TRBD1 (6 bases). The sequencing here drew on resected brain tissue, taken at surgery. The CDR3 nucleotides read TGTGCCAGCAGTGAAAGGGGGGTAGGCGAAGCTTTCTTT. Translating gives CASSERGVGEAFF.